The 26 T cell receptor beta chains in this list originate from one sample, sequenced in a study of T cell clonotyping in hematopoietic cell transplantation. The repertoire was sequenced with immunoSEQ multiplex PCR; TCRdb's copy has only in-frame clones and lacks some. This table holds roughly 5,100 clones, about 96% found once. Sequenced material: PBMCs, taken 100 days after allogeneic stem cell transplant. The source is a male patient aged 35-50 years who had an allogeneic stem cell transplant from a related donor, so the T cells may come from the graft donor. Some clones in this sample may be carry-over from other donors' samples.

The chain uses TRBV7-6 and TRBJ2-1; TRBD2 might be the D (6 bases). CDR1 is SGHVS and CDR2 is FNYEAQ in the germline V gene. The CDR3 is 18 residues long. V lost 4 bases and J 0 bases, leaving 19 bases between the germline ends. The CDR3 here is CASSSGYAAGSSYNEQFF. The DNA of the CDR3 is TGTGCCAGCAGCTCCGGATACGCAGCGGGTTCCTCCTACAATGAGCAGTTCTTC.

This clone is a singleton in its sample. The V and J genes are TRBV19 and TRBJ1-5; weak D call: TRBD1 (6 bases). Trimming shortened V by 4 bases and J by 0 bases, and 10 bases separated the two germline ends. The CDR3 is 15 residues long. CDR1 and CDR2 (germline): LNHDA, SQIVND (reference sequence). This CDR3 reads CASSRGQSSNQPQHF. The CDR3 DNA is TGTGCCAGTAGTAGAGGACAGAGTAGCAATCAGCCCCAGCATTTT.

CDR3 sequence (DNA): TGTGCCTGGAGTGTGTTCCGACAGGAGGATTTTAGCAATCAGCCCCAGCATTTT. Translating it yields CAWSVFRQEDFSNQPQHF. V gene TRBV30 combines with J gene TRBJ1-5; perhaps TRBD1 as D (6 bases). This CDR3 contains 18 residues. In germline, CDR1 is GTSNPN, CDR2 SVGIG (reference sequence). The ends were cut back, 0 bases at V and 0 bases at J, with 18 bases in the middle.

The chain combines TRBV11-2 with TRBJ1-3; D not resolved. Trimming removed 3 bases at V and 0 bases at J, with 9 bases between. The germline gives CDR1 SGHAT, CDR2 FQNNGV. This CDR3 is built from 15 residues. The CDR3 coding sequence is TGTGCCAGCAGCTTTGGGCAAAGCTCTGGAAACACCATATATTTT. Its protein product is CASSFGQSSGNTIYF.

The chain carries TRBV5-8 and TRBJ1-5; 8 positions agree with TRBD1. Germline assignment: CDR1 SGHTS and CDR2 YDEGEE. Germline trimming cut 2 bases from V and 6 bases from J; bases unmatched to any gene: 10. The CDR3 has 16 residues. The DNA for the CDR3 is TGTGCCAGCAGCTTTGATGCAGGGGGCGTGGGTCAGCCCCAGCATTTT. Protein product: CASSFDAGGVGQPQHF.

The CDR3 bases are TGTGCCAGCAGTGTCCAGGGTAACAATCAGCCCCAGCATTTT. This encodes CASSVQGNNQPQHF. The chain recombines TRBV2 with TRBJ1-5; TRBD1 might be the D (5 bases). The CDR3 loop spans 14 amino acids. The V gene's germline CDR1 is SNHLY and CDR2 FYNNEI. With 4 bases removed from V and 3 bases from J, the gap between germline ends came to 10 bases.

This rearrangement joins TRBV11-2 to TRBJ2-7; D possibly uses TRBD1 or TRBD2 (5 bases each). V lost 6 bases and J 3 bases, leaving 12 bases between the germline ends. Per the germline V gene, CDR1 is SGHAT and CDR2 is FQNNGV. The length of the CDR3 is 13 residues. CDR3 in DNA: TGTGCCAGCAGATTTCCGGGGCGCTACGAGCAGTACTTC. Encoded protein: CASRFPGRYEQYF.

J is TRBJ1-2 and V is TRBV27; 7 bases line up with TRBD1. Germline V gene sequence: CDR1 MNHEY, CDR2 SMNVEV (reference sequence). The length of the CDR3 is 16 residues. With V trimmed by 3 bases and J by 0 bases, 7 bases remained unmatched. The CDR3 bases are TGTGCCAGCAGTTTGACAGGGTCCCTTGCTAACTATGGCTACACCTTC. It yields the protein CASSLTGSLANYGYTF.

CDR3 bases: TGTGCCAGCAGTTACTCGACGAACACTGAAGCTTTCTTT. Translating it yields CASSYSTNTEAFF. The chain carries TRBV6-5 and TRBJ1-1; D gene ambiguous. Trimming removed 0 bases from V and 1 base from J, with 3 bases in between. CDR3 length equals 13 residues. CDR1 and CDR2 from the germline V gene are MNHEY and SVGAGI.

This clone was picked up one time. The chain combines TRBV5-4 with TRBJ2-1, with 8 positions matching TRBD1. V lost 0 bases, J lost 1 base, and 15 bases stayed unmatched. The CDR3 is 20 amino acids. CDR1 and CDR2 from the germline V gene are SGHNT and YYREEE (reference sequence). CDR3 sequence reads: CASSLGGQDRDRVSYNEQFF. CDR3 bases: TGTGCCAGCAGCTTGGGGGGCCAGGACAGGGACCGTGTATCCTACAATGAGCAGTTCTTC.

This sequence joins TRBV9 and TRBJ2-7, with TRBD1 identical over 9 bases. Looked up from germline, CDR1 is SGDLS and CDR2 is YYNGEE. The CDR3 spans 15 residues. J gave up 4 bases and V 2 bases, and 7 bases lay outside the gene matches. The CDR3 DNA is TGTGCCAGCAGCGTGGACGGGACAGGGATTTACGAGCAGTACTTC. As protein: CASSVDGTGIYEQYF.

This chain connects TRBV5-5 to TRBJ1-1; D unresolved. Germline V lookup: CDR1 SGHKS, CDR2 YYEKEE (reference sequence). The CDR3 length is 12 residues. The germline V and J ends were trimmed by 0 bases and 8 bases, with 8 bases remaining between them. The CDR3, as DNA: TGTGCCAGCAGCTTGGACGCCGTCGAAGCTTTCTTT. This gives the protein CASSLDAVEAFF.

This chain connects TRBV5-4 to TRBJ2-3; TRBD2 matches 12 bases. Germline V lookup: CDR1 SGHNT, CDR2 YYREEE (reference sequence). This CDR3 is 18 amino acids long. Germline trimming cut 0 bases from V and 2 bases from J; bases unmatched to any gene: 7. CDR3 nucleotides: TGTGCCAGCAGCTTGGCGCTAGCGGGGGGGCCCTTCACAGATACGCAGTATTTT. It translates to CASSLALAGGPFTDTQYF.

As DNA, the CDR3 is TGTGCCAGCCTGGGACTAGCGGGAGGGGAGGGCACAGATACGCAGTATTTT. Its translation is CASLGLAGGEGTDTQYF. The chain joins TRBV6-4 to TRBJ2-3, with TRBD2 identical over 16 bases. The CDR3 sequence is 17 residues long. Germline V gene sequence: CDR1 MRHNA, CDR2 SNTAGT. Trimming took 8 bases from V and 1 from J; bases not matched to a gene: 6.

DNA of the CDR3: TGCAGTGCAGACAGGGTAGAAGAAGCTTTCTTT. This translates into CSADRVEEAFF. This chain links TRBV20-1 with TRBJ1-1; the match to TRBD1 covers 7 bases. From germline, CDR1 is DFQATT and CDR2 SNEGSKA (reference sequence). J was trimmed by 8 bases and V by 6 bases; bases with no gene match: 6. CDR3 length: 11 residues.

The V call is TRBV6-4, the J call TRBJ1-2, with TRBD1 matching over 7 bases. This CDR3 region has 14 residues. J gave up 4 bases and V 4 bases, and 6 bases lay outside the gene matches. Germline values: CDR1 MRHNA, CDR2 SNTAGT. The chain's CDR3 is CASSVAAGGYGYTF. Written as DNA, the CDR3 is TGTGCCAGCAGTGTTGCTGCAGGGGGCTATGGCTACACCTTC.

This clone was recorded only once. The V gene is TRBV7-2, the J gene TRBJ1-4, with D unclear. Germline V lookup: CDR1 SGHTA, CDR2 FQGNSA. The ends were cut back, 0 bases at V and 8 bases at J, with 4 bases in the middle. The CDR3 totals 12 residues. The DNA for the CDR3 is TGTGCCAGCAGCTTAGCTCGCGAAAAACTGTTTTTT. Its protein is CASSLAREKLFF. Based on the CDR3 plus reference TRBV7-2 and TRBJ1-4, the full variable domain is GAGVSQSPSNKVTEKGKDVELRCDPISGHTALYWYRQSLGQGLEFLIYFQGNSAPDKSGLPSDRFSAERTGGSVSTLTIQRTQQEDSAVYLCASSLAREKLFFGSGTQLSVL.

This clone was detected once. The chain recombines TRBV5-6 with TRBJ1-5; D perhaps matches TRBD1 (6 bases). Germline assignment: CDR1 SGHDT and CDR2 YYEEEE. V dropped 5 bases and J dropped 6 bases, with 15 bases sitting between them. This CDR3 spans 14 amino acids. CDR3 region: CASSFWGAFQPQHF. DNA of the CDR3: TGTGCCAGCAGTTTCTGGGGGGCCTTTCAGCCCCAGCATTTT. The full variable domain, in which reference TRBV5-6 and TRBJ1-5 provide the parts outside the CDR3, is DAGVTQSPTHLIKTRGQQVTLRCSPKSGHDTVSWYQQALGQGPQFIFQYYEEEERQRGNFPDRFSGHQFPNYSSELNVNALLLGDSALYLCASSFWGAFQPQHFGDGTRLSIL.

The chain recombines TRBV25-1 with TRBJ2-3; 8 bases match TRBD1. Germline values: CDR1 MGHDK, CDR2 SYGVNS. The CDR3 extends over 15 amino acids. Trimming took 5 bases from V and 5 from J; bases not matched to a gene: 9. The DNA for the CDR3 is TGTGCCAGCAGTACGATAGGGACAGGCGGAGATACGCAGTATTTT. It yields the protein CASSTIGTGGDTQYF.

The chain uses TRBV2 and TRBJ2-5; D gene ambiguous. Trimming took 2 bases from V and 1 from J, leaving 14 bases between them. The CDR3 has 16 residues. The germline gives CDR1 SNHLY, CDR2 FYNNEI. The CDR3 coding sequence is TGTGCCAGCAGTGAATCAGAGGAGAGCGCCCAAGAGACCCAGTACTTC. Protein product: CASSESEESAQETQYF.

V usage is TRBV30 and J usage is TRBJ1-6; 8 nucleotides match TRBD1. The V and J ends lost 2 bases and 5 bases, in that order; junction bases with no gene match: 2. In germline, CDR1 is GTSNPN, CDR2 SVGIG (reference sequence). The CDR3 length is 14 residues. CDR3 amino acids: CAWSKGQDNSPLHF. CDR3 in DNA: TGTGCCTGGAGTAAGGGACAGGATAATTCACCCCTCCACTTT. Combining the CDR3 with reference TRBV30 and TRBJ1-6 gives the whole variable domain SQTIHQWPATLVQPVGSPLSLECTVEGTSNPNLYWYRQAAGRGLQLLFYSVGIGQISSEVPQNLSASRPQDRQFILSSKKLLLSDSGFYLCAWSKGQDNSPLHFGNGTRLTVT.

The genes are TRBV5-1 and TRBJ2-2; 9 bases line up with TRBD2. Trimming cost V 0 bases and J 4 bases; bases outside gene matches: 1. This CDR3 is 15 amino acids long. Germline values: CDR1 SGHRS, CDR2 YFSETQ. The CDR3, as DNA: TGCGCCAGCAGCTTGGAACTAGCGGGCACCGGGGAGCTGTTTTTT. It is translated as CASSLELAGTGELFF. Based on the CDR3 plus reference TRBV5-1 and TRBJ2-2, the full variable domain is KAGVTQTPRYLIKTRGQQVTLSCSPISGHRSVSWYQQTPGQGLQFLFEYFSETQRNKGNFPGRFSGRQFSNSRSEMNVSTLELGDSALYLCASSLELAGTGELFFGEGSRLTVL.

The chain uses TRBV10-2 and TRBJ2-7, with D hard to call. Per germline, CDR1 WSHSY and CDR2 SAAADI. The length of the CDR3 is 12 residues. V lost 6 bases to trimming and J lost 5 bases, with 11 bases between them. This CDR3 is CASRVRWDEQYF. The CDR3 coding sequence is TGCGCCAGCAGAGTGAGGTGGGACGAGCAGTACTTC.

This clone was recorded once. J is TRBJ2-1 and V is TRBV6-5; 14 bases match TRBD2. This CDR3 is built from 14 residues. The ends lost 5 bases at V and 15 bases at J; junction bases unmatched: 9. Germline CDR1 MNHEY, CDR2 SVGAGI. The CDR3 region is CASSPGTSGGDWFF. The CDR3 bases are TGTGCCAGCAGTCCCGGGACTAGCGGGGGAGATTGGTTCTTC.

V is TRBV28 and J is TRBJ2-7, with 8 bases identical to TRBD2. Per germline, CDR1 MDHEN and CDR2 SYDVKM. The CDR3 has 15 amino acids. With V trimmed by 6 bases and J by 3 bases, 10 bases remained unmatched. CDR3 sequence reads: CASSKGTGGHYEQYF. The CDR3 coding sequence is TGTGCCAGCAGCAAAGGGACGGGAGGGCACTACGAGCAGTACTTC.

In DNA form, the CDR3 reads TGTGCCAGCAGCGTGTCGGGCACAGATACGCAGTATTTT. Its translation: CASSVSGTDTQYF. This chain joins TRBV9 and TRBJ2-3; D uncertain. The CDR3 is 13 amino acids. Germline values: CDR1 SGDLS, CDR2 YYNGEE. With 2 bases removed from V and 1 base from J, the gap between germline ends came to 5 bases.